A single sample gave rise to the 26 T cell receptor beta chains below, sequenced in a study of blood T cells in healthy people across ages. The second PCR ran about 6 to 12 cycles with a sample-barcoded 5' primer and J-beta primers. In TCRdb, the 5' RACE reads were re-called with MiXCR into one record per CDR3 protein. The table shows hundreds of thousands of distinct CDR3 sequences, with more than 55% occurring only once. Sequencing used blood. Receptor source: a man in his forties or fifties in good health.

Turning to this clonotype: Just one base apart from a much larger clone, this may be a read error. The missing conserved phenylalanine or tryptophan at the end of this CDR3 makes a read error likely. V is TRBV12-3 or TRBV12-4 and J is TRBJ2-5; D not resolved. The CDR3 has 15 residues. The V end was cut by 4 bases, the J end by 3 bases, with 15 bases between. CDR3 region: CASSSGRIDEETQYL. CDR3 sequence (DNA): TGTGCCAGCAGTTCCGGCCGTATAGACGAAGAGACCCAGTACCTC.

This chain joins TRBV6-5 and TRBJ2-2; D possibly corresponds to TRBD2 (6 bases). Germline assignment: CDR1 MNHEY and CDR2 SVGAGI. V was clipped by 6 bases and J by 3 bases, with 11 bases between them. The CDR3 has 14 residues. The CDR3: CASRRGLYTGELFF. CDR3 bases: TGTGCCAGCAGGCGGGGCCTGTACACCGGGGAGCTGTTTTTT.

There are a few counts of this clonotype. J is TRBJ2-4 and V is TRBV6-1; perhaps TRBD1 as D (5 bases). Trimming removed 2 bases at V and 0 bases at J, with 14 bases between. This CDR3 spans 17 amino acids. Germline V gene data show CDR1 as MNHNS and CDR2 as SASEGT. The CDR3 loop is CASSERKGVLAKNIQYF. The DNA of the CDR3 is TGTGCCAGCAGTGAAAGAAAAGGGGTACTAGCCAAAAACATTCAGTACTTC.

The genes are TRBV11-3 and TRBJ2-4; 10 nucleotides agree with TRBD1. The J call may be incorrect, as the DNA end agrees better with TRBJ2-7. Germline V gene sequence: CDR1 SGHNT, CDR2 YENEEA. This CDR3 has 15 amino acids. This CDR3 is CASSPGDRGSYEQYF. CDR3 coding DNA: TGTGCCAGCAGCCCCGGGGACAGGGGCTCCTACGAGCAGTACTTC.

The chain links TRBV24-1 to TRBJ2-2; TRBD2 is a possible D gene (5 bases). Trimming shortened V by 6 bases and J by 6 bases, and 7 bases separated the two germline ends. Germline CDR1 reads KGHDR; CDR2 reads SFDVKD. The length of the CDR3 is 12 residues. CDR3 in DNA: TGTGCCACCAGTCGCGGGTCCGGGGAGCTGTTTTTT. This codes for CATSRGSGELFF.

The chain is built from TRBV7-9 and TRBJ2-3, with D hard to call. The CDR3 totals 14 residues. V lost 7 bases, J lost 2 bases, and 13 bases lay in between. CDR1 SEHNR and CDR2 FQNEAQ come from the germline V gene (reference sequence). The CDR3 here is CASMSDEITDTQYF. CDR3 sequence (DNA): TGTGCCAGCATGAGCGACGAAATCACAGATACGCAGTATTTT.

This clonotype has a handful of counts. This chain joins TRBV10-3 and TRBJ2-7; TRBD2 is a possible D gene (6 bases). Per germline, CDR1 ENHRY and CDR2 SYGVKD. V dropped 2 bases and J dropped 2 bases, with 13 bases sitting between them. The CDR3 consists of 15 residues. The CDR3 reads CAISESHGGPYEQYF. The DNA for the CDR3 is TGTGCCATCAGTGAGAGCCACGGGGGTCCCTACGAGCAGTACTTC.

This clonotype was detected only a few times. The chain carries TRBV3-1 and TRBJ2-1, with 8 nucleotides matching TRBD2. Germline V gene sequence: CDR1 LGHDT, CDR2 YNNKEL (reference sequence). Unmatched junction bases numbered 3, after V lost 1 base and J lost 4 bases. The CDR3 has 15 amino acids. Written as DNA, the CDR3 is TGTGCCAGCAGCCAAGGTCGCGGGGGGTACAATGAGCAGTTCTTC. It yields the protein CASSQGRGGYNEQFF.

The chain couples TRBV20-1 to TRBJ1-5, with TRBD1 matching over 7 bases. Per the germline V gene, CDR1 is DFQATT and CDR2 is SNEGSKA (reference sequence). CDR3 length: 16 amino acids. The trim removed 7 bases at V and 4 bases at J, leaving 16 bases unmatched. The CDR3 loop reads CSGGAPGQRMNQPQHF. The CDR3 DNA reads as TGCAGTGGAGGAGCCCCGGGACAGAGAATGAATCAGCCCCAGCATTTT.

The chain joins TRBV9 to TRBJ2-1; D is uncertain. Trimming stripped 0 bases from V and 9 bases from J, with 13 bases between. CDR3 length equals 14 residues. Germline V gene data show CDR1 as SGDLS and CDR2 as YYNGEE. CDR3 nucleotide sequence: TGTGCCAGCAGCGTAGACAGAAGGGCGGTTGAGCAGTTCTTC. It translates to CASSVDRRAVEQFF.

This clonotype was seen a few times. This chain uses TRBV24-1 with TRBJ2-6, with a weak D call TRBD2 (5 bases). This CDR3 contains 13 residues. Germline V gene lookup returns CDR1 KGHDR and CDR2 SFDVKD. V lost 7 bases and J lost 2, with 5 bases in between. CDR3 sequence reads: CATRAAGANVLTF. Here the CDR3 DNA reads TGTGCCACCAGAGCGGCTGGGGCCAACGTCCTGACTTTC.

The genes are TRBV11-2 and TRBJ2-3; TRBD2 might be the D (6 bases). CDR3 length: 15 residues. Trimming took 5 bases from V and 5 from J, leaving 17 bases between them. The germline V gene has CDR1 SGHAT and CDR2 FQNNGV. DNA for the CDR3: TGTGCCAGCAGCCCAGTTCGGGGGAGGATAGATACGCAGTATTTT. This encodes CASSPVRGRIDTQYF.

The gene calls are TRBV6-5 and TRBJ2-1; TRBD2 might be the D (7 bases). The V gene lost 0 bases and the J gene lost 7 bases, with 16 bases spanning the gap. CDR1 is MNHEY, CDR2 SVGAGI, per germline. This CDR3 has 16 residues. The CDR3 loop reads CASSYSGGGGLNEQFF. The CDR3 DNA follows: TGTGCCAGCAGTTACTCGGGAGGGGGAGGATTAAATGAGCAGTTCTTC.

This sequence joins TRBV6-2 or TRBV6-3 and TRBJ2-1; D is possibly TRBD1 or TRBD2 (5 bases each). In germline, CDR1 is MNHEY, CDR2 SVGEGT. V was clipped by 2 bases and J by 5 bases, with 13 bases between them. The CDR3 length is 15 residues. The CDR3 DNA sequence: TGTGCCAGCAGTTACCTGAGCCGGGGCAACAATGAGCAGTTCTTC. Encoded protein: CASSYLSRGNNEQFF.

Only a few counts were recorded for this clonotype. V usage is TRBV7-6 and J usage is TRBJ2-3, with 8 positions matching TRBD2. Germline loops: CDR1 SGHVS, CDR2 FNYEAQ. This CDR3 is built from 17 residues. V dropped 5 bases and J dropped 1; count of bases not matched to a gene: 11. Written as DNA, the CDR3 is TGTGCCAGCAGCCTCCTCGGAAGTAGCGGGGGCACAGATACGCAGTATTTT. It encodes CASSLLGSSGGTDTQYF.

The V and J genes are TRBV6-2 or TRBV6-3 and TRBJ1-5; D is possibly TRBD1 (6 bases). The ends were cut back, 6 bases at V and 6 bases at J, with 24 bases in the middle. The CDR3 spans 17 residues. Germline V gives CDR1 MNHEY, CDR2 SVGEGT. The CDR3 sequence: CASSPQLPAGVGQPQHF. CDR3 bases: TGTGCCAGCAGCCCTCAGTTGCCGGCAGGGGTTGGTCAGCCCCAGCATTTT.

This clonotype was detected a few times. The chain uses TRBV7-3 and TRBJ2-1; no reliable D call. The V gene lost 1 base and the J gene lost 8 bases, with 12 bases spanning the gap. The germline V gene has CDR1 SGHTA and CDR2 FQGTGA. The CDR3 spans 14 residues. This CDR3 is CASSLNSMVDEQFF. CDR3 bases: TGTGCCAGCAGCTTAAACAGCATGGTAGATGAGCAGTTCTTC. Full variable domain (outside the CDR3, taken from reference TRBV7-3 and TRBJ2-1): GAGVSQTPSNKVTEKGKYVELRCDPISGHTALYWYRQSLGQGPEFLIYFQGTGAADDSGLPNDRFFAVRPEGSVSTLKIQRTERGDSAVYLCASSLNSMVDEQFFGPGTRLTVL.

CDR3 coding DNA: TGTGCCAGCAGCTTAGATCGGGAGTTCTCCTACGAGCAGTACTTC. This encodes CASSLDREFSYEQYF. The chain has TRBV11-3 and TRBJ2-7; D is perhaps TRBD2 (6 bases). V was pared by 0 bases and J by 0 bases, with 9 bases between. Germline assignment: CDR1 SGHNT and CDR2 YENEEA. The CDR3 runs to 15 residues.

The chain recombines TRBV2 with TRBJ2-4; D is uncertain. V was pared by 6 bases and J by 0 bases, with 15 bases between. Germline values: CDR1 SNHLY, CDR2 FYNNEI. CDR3 length: 16 amino acids. CDR3 bases: TGTGCCAGCAGGAAATCCCCCGAAATAGCCAAAAACATTCAGTACTTC. It specifies CASRKSPEIAKNIQYF.

This clonotype was picked up one time. The junction does not match germline at one end; this may be a read error. V gene TRBV6-1 combines with J gene TRBJ1-1; no clear D gene. The CDR3 totals 13 residues. CDR1 and CDR2 from the germline V gene are MNHNS and SASEGT. The CDR3 is CASSEVMNSEAFF. Written as DNA, the CDR3 is TGTGCCAGCAGTGAGGTTATGAACAGTGAAGCTTTCTTT.

The chain carries TRBV12-3 or TRBV12-4 and TRBJ2-5; D gene ambiguous. The CDR3 loop spans 14 amino acids. Trimming cost V 5 bases and J 2 bases, with 12 bases left between them. The CDR3 region is CASSLRAIQETQYF. In DNA form, the CDR3 reads TGTGCCAGCAGTCTACGGGCCATACAAGAGACCCAGTACTTC.

In this sample, this clonotype turned up a few times. The CDR3 sequence is CASSWGLAGVSYNEQFF. DNA for the CDR3: TGCGCCAGCAGCTGGGGACTAGCGGGAGTATCCTACAATGAGCAGTTCTTC. The J gene is TRBJ2-1, the V gene TRBV5-1, with 14 bases that match TRBD2. Germline V gene data show CDR1 as SGHRS and CDR2 as YFSETQ. V lost 3 bases to trimming and J lost 1 base; unmatched junction nucleotides: 3. The CDR3 has 17 residues.

The CDR3 loop is CASSLIAGYQETQYF. The CDR3 nucleotides are TGCGCCAGCAGCTTGATAGCGGGATACCAAGAGACCCAGTACTTC. The V and J genes are TRBV5-1 and TRBJ2-5; TRBD2 agrees at 8 bases. There are 15 residues in the CDR3. V lost 1 base and J lost 0; bases outside the gene matches: 2. Germline CDR1 SGHRS, CDR2 YFSETQ. Combining the CDR3 with reference TRBV5-1 and TRBJ2-5 gives the whole variable domain KAGVTQTPRYLIKTRGQQVTLSCSPISGHRSVSWYQQTPGQGLQFLFEYFSETQRNKGNFPGRFSGRQFSNSRSEMNVSTLELGDSALYLCASSLIAGYQETQYFGPGTRLLVL.

This clonotype was observed a handful of times. The rearrangement uses TRBV3-1 and TRBJ2-1; the match to TRBD2 covers 12 bases. After removal of 1 base from V and 10 bases from J, the junction contained 8 bases not matched to a gene. The CDR3 is made up of 16 amino acids. Germline V lookup: CDR1 LGHDT, CDR2 YNNKEL (reference sequence). The DNA of the CDR3 is TGTGCCAGCAGCCAAGGGGCTAGCGGGGGGGCGCGGGAGCAGTTCTTC. It codes for CASSQGASGGAREQFF.

The CDR3 spells CASRADTGGIQYF. In DNA, the CDR3 is TGTGCCAGCAGGGCAGACACAGGGGGCATTCAGTACTTC. The rearrangement links TRBV6-4 to TRBJ2-4, with 8 nucleotides matching TRBD1. Germline values: CDR1 MRHNA, CDR2 SNTAGT. This CDR3 spans 13 amino acids. After removal of 6 bases from V and 9 bases from J, the junction contained 7 bases not matched to a gene.

This chain joins TRBV20-1 and TRBJ2-7; D possibly matches TRBD1 or TRBD2 (5 bases each). CDR1 is DFQATT and CDR2 is SNEGSKA in the germline V gene (reference sequence). V was shortened by 0 bases and J by 4 bases, with 19 bases between the two germline ends. The CDR3 runs 16 residues. CDR3 protein: CSARDLRGPSMYEQYF. The CDR3 DNA is TGCAGTGCTAGAGATCTAAGGGGACCTTCCATGTACGAGCAGTACTTC.